This is a list of T cell receptor beta chains from one sample in a study of cytomegalovirus exposure and HLA in healthy donors. The repertoire was sequenced with immunoSEQ multiplex PCR; TCRdb's copy has only in-frame clones and lacks some. The sample records 150,000 to 200,000 clones, 65% to 85% being singletons. Sequencing input: PBMCs. The receptors stem from a man between 18 and 29 years old in good health and CMV-seronegative. CDR3s include the opening cysteine and the closing phenylalanine or tryptophan. The order of the fields is J gene, V gene, D gene, clone size, CDR3 DNA, CDR3 protein. D genes are given only for firm matches. Rows give clone size only sometimes, using once, few, many, or a class for an expanded clone.

TRBJ1-4 | TRBV5-1 | - | - | TGCGCCAGCAGAAAGGGGAGGGCGACTGCAACTAATGAAAAACTGTTTTTT | CASRKGRATATNEKLFF
TRBJ2-1 | TRBV25-1 | TRBD1 | - | TGTGCCAGCAGTGACCCGACAGGGGGTAATGAGCAGTTCTTC | CASSDPTGGNEQFF
TRBJ2-6 | TRBV5-1 | - | - | TGCGCCAGCAGCTTGTCGGTAGGGAGCGGGGCCAACGTCCTGACTTTC | CASSLSVGSGANVLTF
TRBJ2-3 | TRBV7-9 | - | - | TGTGCCAGCAGCCCCCTTCAGCGGCCCACAGATACGCAGTATTTT | CASSPLQRPTDTQYF
TRBJ2-5 | TRBV27 | TRBD2 | - | TGTGCCAGCACGGCTAGCGGTAGCCAAGAGACCCAGTACTTC | CASTASGSQETQYF
TRBJ1-6 | TRBV5-8 | TRBD1 | once | TGTGCCAGCAGCTCGAGAGGCCGGGACAGGACGTCACCCCTCCACTTT | CASSSRGRDRTSPLHF
TRBJ2-5 | TRBV4-3 | - | - | TGCGCCAGCAGCCAAGATCCGGTTAGCGGCCAAGAGACCCAGTACTTC | CASSQDPVSGQETQYF
TRBJ2-1 | TRBV7-8 | TRBD2 | - | TGTGCCAGCAGCCTCCCTAGCGGGGCCAACAATGAGCAGTTCTTC | CASSLPSGANNEQFF
TRBJ2-1 | TRBV2 | TRBD1 | few | TGTGCCAGCAGTGACGCGGGACAGGGTCTCAATGAGCAGTTCTTC | CASSDAGQGLNEQFF
TRBJ2-7 | TRBV18 | - | - | TGTGCCAGCTCACTGTCGTACGAGCAGTACTTC | CASSLSYEQYF
TRBJ2-2 | TRBV6-1 | TRBD1 | - | TGTGCCAGCAGACTCGGGACAGGGGGCACCGGGGAGCTGTTTTTT | CASRLGTGGTGELFF
TRBJ2-1 | TRBV6-5 | TRBD2 | - | TGTGCCAGCAGTTACGCAGCGGGAAGAAATGAGCAGTTCTTC | CASSYAAGRNEQFF
TRBJ1-1 | TRBV13 | TRBD1 | - | TGTGCCAGCAGCTCCCGACAGGGGCTAGTGAACACTGAAGCTTTCTTT | CASSSRQGLVNTEAFF
TRBJ1-5 | TRBV7-9 | - | - | TGTGCCAGCAGCCCCAGAGGGGGTGGGGATCAGCCCCAGCATTTT | CASSPRGGGDQPQHF
TRBJ1-6 | TRBV4-1 | - | few | TGCGCCAGCAGCCAAACAATAGGGACTGGGGAGTCACCCCTCCACTTT | CASSQTIGTGESPLHF
TRBJ2-7 | TRBV27 | TRBD1 | - | TGTGCCAGCACCCCCCCGACCAGGGACAGGGGTTACGAGCAGTACTTC | CASTPPTRDRGYEQYF
TRBJ2-7 | TRBV9 | - | - | TGTGCCAGCAGCGAGGGGGGGCTTGTGTACGAGCAGTACTTC | CASSEGGLVYEQYF
TRBJ2-7 | TRBV7-2 | TRBD2 | - | TGTGCCAGCAGCTTAGAAGGGACTAGCGGGGGGGCCTACGAGCAGTACTTC | CASSLEGTSGGAYEQYF
TRBJ2-5 | TRBV9 | TRBD2 | - | TGTGCCAGTACCCCGGGGACTAGCGGGATCGGGGCCCAGTACTTC | CASTPGTSGIGAQYF
TRBJ2-7 | TRBV4-3 | - | - | TGCGCCAGCAGCCGCCGGCACTTAGGAGGAGAGCAGTACTTC | CASSRRHLGGEQYF
TRBJ1-2 | TRBV18 | TRBD1 | - | TGTGCCAGCTCACGGGACAGGGGGAACTATGGCTACACCTTC | CASSRDRGNYGYTF
TRBJ2-5 | TRBV5-1 | - | - | TGCGCCAGCAGCTCGATGGAGGCCCAGTACTTC | CASSSMEAQYF
TRBJ1-6 | TRBV9 | - | - | TGTGCCAGCAGCTTAACAGGAGATCCCTATAATTCACCCCTCCACTTT | CASSLTGDPYNSPLHF
TRBJ2-1 | TRBV19 | TRBD2 | few | TGTGCCAGTAGTCTAACTAGCGGGTGGGATGAGCAGTTCTTC | CASSLTSGWDEQFF
TRBJ2-7 | TRBV5-1 | TRBD2 | few | TGCGCCAGCAGGCGTATGACGGCGGGAGGTCTCTACGAGCAGTACTTC | CASRRMTAGGLYEQYF
TRBJ2-7 | TRBV6-4 | TRBD2 | - | TGTGCCAGCAGTTCAGGGATCCCCCTGCAGCGGGAGGCTTGTGAGCAGTACTTC | CASSSGIPLQREACEQYF
TRBJ2-3 | TRBV18 | TRBD2 | - | TGTGCCAGCTCACCGGTAGCGGGGGGGGCCTCTAGCACAGATACGCAGTATTTT | CASSPVAGGASSTDTQYF
TRBJ1-6 | TRBV19 | - | few | TGTGCCAGTAGTTACGGGGGTTCACCCCTCCACTTT | CASSYGGSPLHF
TRBJ2-1 | TRBV6-1 | TRBD1 | - | TGTGCCAGCAGTGCCCGGGGACAGGAATCAAATGAGCAGTTCTTC | CASSARGQESNEQFF
TRBJ1-4 | TRBV4-1 | - | - | TGCGCCAGCAGCCAAGAGTCAGGGCCTAGGGAAAAACTGTTTTTT | CASSQESGPREKLFF
TRBJ1-3 | TRBV28 | - | - | TGTGCCAGCAACGAGCTTGGAGGCTCTGGAAACACCATATATTTT | CASNELGGSGNTIYF
TRBJ2-2 | TRBV19 | - | once | TGTGCCAGTACGGGGCAGGGGTGGACCGGGGAGCTGTTTTTT | CASTGQGWTGELFF
TRBJ1-2 | TRBV19 | - | - | TGTGCCACAGCTTTATCAGGAGGGGTTCCAGTCAATGGCTACACCTTC | CATALSGGVPVNGYTF
TRBJ2-7 | TRBV7-2 | - | few | TGTGCCAGCAGCTTAGGCAGGGGGGCCTACGAGCAGTACTTC | CASSLGRGAYEQYF
TRBJ2-3 | TRBV4-1 | - | - | TGCGCCAGCAGCCAACGGCGGGGTTACGAATCATACACAGATACGCAGTATTTT | CASSQRRGYESYTDTQYF
TRBJ2-5 | TRBV18 | - | - | TGTGCCAGCTCACCAGGACAACTCCAAGAGACCCAGTACTTC | CASSPGQLQETQYF
TRBJ2-1 | TRBV10-3 | - | - | TGTGCCATCAGTGAGGGGGGCCCCAGCGGAGGTGATGAGCAGTTCTTC | CAISEGGPSGGDEQFF
TRBJ2-7 | TRBV7-2 | - | - | TGTGCCAGCAGCACCCAGGGAAGTGAACTTAACGAGCAGTACTTC | CASSTQGSELNEQYF
TRBJ1-3 | TRBV7-9 | - | - | TGTGCCAGCAGCTCCGCTTTTGGCAGGGTTGGAAACACCATATATTTT | CASSSAFGRVGNTIYF
TRBJ2-5 | TRBV4-2 | TRBD2 | - | TGTGCCAGCAGCCTCGCGGGTAGCGGGGGCCAAGAGACCCAGTACTTC | CASSLAGSGGQETQYF
TRBJ2-7 | TRBV7-9 | - | - | TGTGCCAGCAGCTTGACCCGGGAGCTAACTCGCTACGAGCAGTACTTC | CASSLTRELTRYEQYF
TRBJ1-5 | TRBV2 | - | - | TGTGCCAGCAGCCGAACCCGGGTTATAAATCAGCCCCAGCATTTT | CASSRTRVINQPQHF
TRBJ2-1 | TRBV4-2 | TRBD2 | - | TGTGCCAGCAGCCAAGAAGGGGGGAGACTAGCGGGAGCCTACAATGAGCAGTTCTTC | CASSQEGGRLAGAYNEQFF
TRBJ2-7 | TRBV11-3 | - | - | TGTGCCAGCAGCATGGACACAACCCACGAGCAGTACTTC | CASSMDTTHEQYF
TRBJ1-4 | TRBV4-3 | TRBD1 | - | TGCGCCAGCAGCCAAGCAAGTGGGGGGACAGGGGACGAAAAACTGTTTTTT | CASSQASGGTGDEKLFF
TRBJ2-7 | TRBV6-6 | TRBD2 | - | TGTGCCAGCAGCCCGGGACTAGCGGGAGCCCCCGAGCAGTACTTC | CASSPGLAGAPEQYF
TRBJ2-7 | TRBV7-9 | - | - | TGTGCCAGCAGCTGGACAGCCTACGAGCAGTACTTC | CASSWTAYEQYF
TRBJ1-1 | TRBV27 | - | - | TGTGCCAGCAGTTTATCGCGGGATCTGTGGACTGAAGCTTTCTTT | CASSLSRDLWTEAFF
TRBJ2-7 | TRBV19 | TRBD2 | - | TGTGCCAGTAGCCCGGGACTAGCGGGGTTCGAGCAGTACTTC | CASSPGLAGFEQYF
TRBJ2-2 | TRBV9 | TRBD1 | few | TGTGCCAGCAGCGTATCGGGACAGGGCACCGGGGAGCTGTTTTTT | CASSVSGQGTGELFF
TRBJ2-3 | TRBV11-2 | TRBD2 | - | TGTGCCAGCAGCTTAGGGCTAGCGGGGGATACGCAGTATTTT | CASSLGLAGDTQYF
TRBJ2-3 | TRBV7-2 | - | once | TGTGCCAGCAGCTCATACAGGGAAACTAGCACAGATACGCAGTATTTT | CASSSYRETSTDTQYF
TRBJ1-1 | TRBV7-9 | TRBD1 | - | TGTGCCAGCAGCTCAGGATTACGGACAGGGGCTGAAGCTTTCTTT | CASSSGLRTGAEAFF